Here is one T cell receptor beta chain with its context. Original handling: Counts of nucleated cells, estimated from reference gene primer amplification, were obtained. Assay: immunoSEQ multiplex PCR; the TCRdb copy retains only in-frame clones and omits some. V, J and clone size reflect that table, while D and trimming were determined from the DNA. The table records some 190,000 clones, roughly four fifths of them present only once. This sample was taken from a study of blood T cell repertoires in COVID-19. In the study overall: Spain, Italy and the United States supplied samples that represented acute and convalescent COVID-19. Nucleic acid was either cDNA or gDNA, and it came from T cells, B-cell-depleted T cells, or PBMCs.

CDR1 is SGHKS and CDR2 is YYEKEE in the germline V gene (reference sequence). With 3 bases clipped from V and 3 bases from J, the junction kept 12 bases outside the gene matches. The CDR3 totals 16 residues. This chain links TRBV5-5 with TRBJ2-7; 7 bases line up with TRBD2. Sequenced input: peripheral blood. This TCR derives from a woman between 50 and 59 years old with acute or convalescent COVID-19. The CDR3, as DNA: TGTGCCAGCAGCTCCCTCCCCCCTAGCGGAGTCTACGAGCAGTACTTC. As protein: CASSSLPPSGVYEQYF.